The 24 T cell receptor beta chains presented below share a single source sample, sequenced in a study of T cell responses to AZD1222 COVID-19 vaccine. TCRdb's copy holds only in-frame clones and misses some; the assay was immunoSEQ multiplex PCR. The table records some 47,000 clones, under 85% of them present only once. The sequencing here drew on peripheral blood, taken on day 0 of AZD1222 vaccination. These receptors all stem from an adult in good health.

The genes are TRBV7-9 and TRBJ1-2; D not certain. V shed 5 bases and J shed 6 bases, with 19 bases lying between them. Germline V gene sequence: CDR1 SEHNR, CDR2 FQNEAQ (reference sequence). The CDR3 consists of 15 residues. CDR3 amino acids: CASSPPTKVNNGYTF. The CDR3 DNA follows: TGTGCCAGCAGCCCCCCGACAAAGGTCAACAATGGCTACACCTTC.

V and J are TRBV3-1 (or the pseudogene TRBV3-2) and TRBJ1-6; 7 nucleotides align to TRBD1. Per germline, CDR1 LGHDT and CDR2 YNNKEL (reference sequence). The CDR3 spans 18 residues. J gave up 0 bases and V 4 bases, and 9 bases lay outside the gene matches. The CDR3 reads CASSPMDRLPSYNSPLHF. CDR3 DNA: TGTGCCAGCAGCCCTATGGACAGGTTACCCTCCTATAATTCACCCCTCCACTTT.

CDR3 coding DNA: TGCGCCAGCAGCCCGGGGTTCTGGAATGAGCAGTTCTTC. Its protein is CASSPGFWNEQFF. The chain has TRBV4-3 and TRBJ2-1; TRBD2 is a possible D gene (5 bases). The V end was cut by 4 bases, the J end by 7 bases, with 11 bases between. The CDR3 has 13 residues. From germline, CDR1 is LGHNA and CDR2 YSLEER.

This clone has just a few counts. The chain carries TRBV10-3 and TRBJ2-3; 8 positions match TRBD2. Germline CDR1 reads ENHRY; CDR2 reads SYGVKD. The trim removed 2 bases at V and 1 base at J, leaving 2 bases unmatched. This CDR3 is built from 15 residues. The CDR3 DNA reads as TGTGCCATCAGTGAGGATAGCGGGGGCACAGATACGCAGTATTTT. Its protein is CAISEDSGGTDTQYF.

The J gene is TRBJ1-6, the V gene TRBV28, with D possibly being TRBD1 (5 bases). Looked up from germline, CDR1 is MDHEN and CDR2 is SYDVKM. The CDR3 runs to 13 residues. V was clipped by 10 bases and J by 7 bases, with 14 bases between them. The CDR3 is CAIAGGGNSPLHF. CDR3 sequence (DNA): TGTGCCATCGCCGGGGGTGGGAATTCACCCCTCCACTTT.

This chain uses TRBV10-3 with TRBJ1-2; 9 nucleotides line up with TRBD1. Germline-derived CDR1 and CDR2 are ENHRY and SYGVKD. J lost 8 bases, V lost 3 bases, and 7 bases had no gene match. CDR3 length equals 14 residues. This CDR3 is CAISDLGQGGGYTF. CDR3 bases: TGTGCCATCAGTGACTTGGGACAGGGTGGAGGCTACACCTTC.

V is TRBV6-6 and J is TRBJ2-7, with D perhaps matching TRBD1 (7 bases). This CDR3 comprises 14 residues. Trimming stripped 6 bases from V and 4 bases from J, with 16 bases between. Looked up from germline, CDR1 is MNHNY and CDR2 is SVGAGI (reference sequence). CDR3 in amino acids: CASSLGQGGYEQYF. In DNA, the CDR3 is TGTGCCAGCAGCCTCGGGCAGGGGGGATACGAGCAGTACTTC.

The DNA of the CDR3 is TGTGCCACCAGTCGTAGGGCACAGGATACGCAGTATTTT. Residues: CATSRRAQDTQYF. The chain is built from TRBV24-1 and TRBJ2-3; D not certain. V gave up 6 bases and J gave up 6 bases, with 12 bases separating them. CDR1 is KGHDR and CDR2 is SFDVKD in the germline V gene. This CDR3 has 13 amino acids.

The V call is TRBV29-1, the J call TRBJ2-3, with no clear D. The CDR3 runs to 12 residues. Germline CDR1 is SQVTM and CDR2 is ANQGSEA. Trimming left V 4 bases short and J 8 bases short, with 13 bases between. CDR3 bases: TGCAGCGTTGGGCTCCCAGAGAGTACGCAGTATTTT. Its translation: CSVGLPESTQYF.

CDR3 region: CASSVETGYTYEQYF. CDR3 bases: TGTGCCAGCAGCGTAGAGACAGGTTACACCTACGAGCAGTACTTC. The chain has TRBV9 and TRBJ2-7; D is perhaps TRBD1 (6 bases). V lost 0 bases and J 2 bases, leaving 12 bases between the germline ends. The CDR3 extends over 15 amino acids. Per germline, CDR1 SGDLS and CDR2 YYNGEE.

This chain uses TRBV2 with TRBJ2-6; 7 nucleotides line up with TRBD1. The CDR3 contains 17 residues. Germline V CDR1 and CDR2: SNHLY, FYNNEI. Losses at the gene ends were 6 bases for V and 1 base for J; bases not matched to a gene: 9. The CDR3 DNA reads TGTGCCAGCAGCCAGGACAGGTCCCCTTCTGGGGCCAACGTCCTGACTTTC. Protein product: CASSQDRSPSGANVLTF.

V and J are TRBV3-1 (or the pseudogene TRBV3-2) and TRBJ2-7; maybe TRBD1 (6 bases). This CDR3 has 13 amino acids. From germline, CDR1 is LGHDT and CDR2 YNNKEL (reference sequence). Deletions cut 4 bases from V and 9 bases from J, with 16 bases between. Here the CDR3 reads CASSPKADSPQYF. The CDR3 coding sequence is TGTGCCAGCAGCCCCAAGGCGGACAGCCCGCAGTACTTC.

For the CDR3, the DNA is TGTGCCAGCAGCCTGGGACAGGGGGCTTCCTACGAGCAGTACTTC. Its protein product is CASSLGQGASYEQYF. This sequence joins TRBV6-2 or TRBV6-3 and TRBJ2-7; TRBD1 matches at 12 bases. CDR1 MNHEY and CDR2 SVGEGT come from the germline V gene. The CDR3 length is 15 residues. V lost 6 bases, J lost 1 base, and 4 bases stayed unmatched.

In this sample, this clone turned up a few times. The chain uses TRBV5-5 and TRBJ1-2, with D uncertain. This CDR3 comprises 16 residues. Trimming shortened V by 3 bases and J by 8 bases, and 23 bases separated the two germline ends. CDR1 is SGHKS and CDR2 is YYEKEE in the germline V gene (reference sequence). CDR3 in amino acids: CASSSSPTSDIGGYTF. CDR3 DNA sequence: TGTGCCAGCAGCTCAAGCCCGACCAGCGATATTGGGGGCTACACCTTC.

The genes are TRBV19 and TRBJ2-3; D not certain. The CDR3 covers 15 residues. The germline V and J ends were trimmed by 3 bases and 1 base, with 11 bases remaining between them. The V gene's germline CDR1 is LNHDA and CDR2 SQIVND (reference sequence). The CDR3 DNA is TGTGCCAGTAGTATTTCTCGTGTTCGCACAGATACGCAGTATTTT. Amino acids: CASSISRVRTDTQYF.

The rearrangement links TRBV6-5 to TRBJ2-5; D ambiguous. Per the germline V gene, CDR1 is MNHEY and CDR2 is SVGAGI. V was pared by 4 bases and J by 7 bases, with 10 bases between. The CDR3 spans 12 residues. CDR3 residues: CASSSHSGTQYF. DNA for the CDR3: TGTGCCAGCAGTTCCCACTCGGGGACCCAGTACTTC.

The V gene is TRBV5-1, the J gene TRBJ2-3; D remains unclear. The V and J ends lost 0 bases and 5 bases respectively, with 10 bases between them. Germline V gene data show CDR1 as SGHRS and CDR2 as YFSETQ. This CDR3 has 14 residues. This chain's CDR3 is CASSLALWGDTQYF. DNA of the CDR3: TGCGCCAGCAGCTTGGCCCTTTGGGGAGATACGCAGTATTTT.

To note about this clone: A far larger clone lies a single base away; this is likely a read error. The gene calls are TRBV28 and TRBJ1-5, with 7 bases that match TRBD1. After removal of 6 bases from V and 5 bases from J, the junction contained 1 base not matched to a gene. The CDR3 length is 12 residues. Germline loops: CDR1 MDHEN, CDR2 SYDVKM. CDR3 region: CASSRGYQPQHF. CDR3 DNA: TGTGCCAGCAGCAGGGGGTATCAGCCCCAGCATTTT.

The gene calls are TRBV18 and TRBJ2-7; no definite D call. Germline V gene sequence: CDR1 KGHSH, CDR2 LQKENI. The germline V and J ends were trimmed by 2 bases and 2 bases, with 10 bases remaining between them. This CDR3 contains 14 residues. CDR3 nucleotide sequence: TGTGCCAGCTCACCAGGGCAGACCACCTACGAGCAGTACTTC. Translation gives CASSPGQTTYEQYF.

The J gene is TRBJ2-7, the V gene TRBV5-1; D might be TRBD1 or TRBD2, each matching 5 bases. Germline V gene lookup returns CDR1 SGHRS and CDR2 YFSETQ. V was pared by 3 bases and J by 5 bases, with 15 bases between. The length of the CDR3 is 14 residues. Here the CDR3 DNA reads TGCGCCAGCAGCTCCGGGACGGGAATCCACGAGCAGTACTTC. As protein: CASSSGTGIHEQYF.

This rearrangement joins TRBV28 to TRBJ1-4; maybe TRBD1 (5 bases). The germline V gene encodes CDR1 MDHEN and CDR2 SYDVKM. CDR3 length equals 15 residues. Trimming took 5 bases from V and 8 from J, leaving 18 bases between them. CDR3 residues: CASSPHVGEDEKLFF. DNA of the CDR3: TGTGCCAGCAGTCCCCATGTGGGGGAGGACGAAAAACTGTTTTTT.

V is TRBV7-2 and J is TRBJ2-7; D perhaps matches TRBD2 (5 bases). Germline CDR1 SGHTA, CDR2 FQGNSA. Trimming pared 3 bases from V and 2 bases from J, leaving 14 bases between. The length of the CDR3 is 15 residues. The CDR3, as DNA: TGTGCCAGCAGCTTGACACCGAGGGCCCCCTACGAGCAGTACTTC. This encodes CASSLTPRAPYEQYF.

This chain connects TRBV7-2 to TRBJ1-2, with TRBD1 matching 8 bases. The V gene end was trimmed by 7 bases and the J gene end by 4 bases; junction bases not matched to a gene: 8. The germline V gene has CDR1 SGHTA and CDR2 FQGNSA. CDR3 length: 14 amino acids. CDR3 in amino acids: CASNRQGRVYGYTF. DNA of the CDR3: TGTGCCAGCAACCGACAGGGGAGGGTCTATGGCTACACCTTC.

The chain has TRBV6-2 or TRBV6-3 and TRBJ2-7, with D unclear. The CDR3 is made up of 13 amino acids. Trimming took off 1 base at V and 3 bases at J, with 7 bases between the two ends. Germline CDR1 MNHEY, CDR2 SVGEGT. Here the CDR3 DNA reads TGTGCCAGCAGTTACTTCTCTGGCTACGAGCAGTACTTC. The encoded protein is CASSYFSGYEQYF.